Listed here is a single T cell receptor beta chain. Original handling: The assay estimated nucleated cells by amplifying reference gene primers. Assay: immunoSEQ multiplex PCR; the TCRdb copy retains only in-frame clones and omits some. V and J calls and clone size are copied from that table; D and trimming were computed from the DNA. The sample contains some 140,000 clones, roughly 80% of which appear only once. The data originate from a study of blood T cell repertoires in COVID-19. In the study overall: There were acute and convalescent COVID-19 samples, and they came from the United States, Italy and Spain.

Sequencing input: peripheral blood. The TCR was taken from a woman aged 55-69 years with acute or convalescent COVID-19.

Here the CDR3 reads CASSERQGWSSPLHF. The CDR3 region has the DNA TGTGCCAGCAGCGAGCGACAGGGTTGGAGTTCACCCCTCCACTTT. The genes are TRBV2 and TRBJ1-6; the match to TRBD1 covers 7 bases. CDR3 length equals 15 residues. Germline CDR1 SNHLY, CDR2 FYNNEI. Germline trimming cut 6 bases from V and 9 bases from J; bases unmatched to any gene: 11.